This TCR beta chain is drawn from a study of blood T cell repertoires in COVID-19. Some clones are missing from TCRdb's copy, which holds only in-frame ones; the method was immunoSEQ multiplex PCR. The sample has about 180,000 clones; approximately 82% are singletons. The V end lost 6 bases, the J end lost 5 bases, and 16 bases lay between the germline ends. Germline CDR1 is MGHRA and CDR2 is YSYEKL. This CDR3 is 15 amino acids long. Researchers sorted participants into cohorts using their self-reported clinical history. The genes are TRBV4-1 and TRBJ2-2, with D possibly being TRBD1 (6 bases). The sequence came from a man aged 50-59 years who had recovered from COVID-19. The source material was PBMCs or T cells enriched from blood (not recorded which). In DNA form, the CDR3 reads TGCGCCAGCAGTCTCATCGGACAGAGTACCGGGGAGCTGTTTTTT. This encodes CASSLIGQSTGELFF.